A selection of T cell receptor beta chains follows, all from one sample in a study of T cell responses to AZD1222 COVID-19 vaccine. The data were produced by immunoSEQ multiplex PCR, yet TCRdb's version contains in-frame clones alone and is incomplete. The table lists 100,000 or so clones, 85% to 90% of them singletons. The specimen comprised peripheral blood, sampled on day 0 of AZD1222 vaccination. The receptors derive from an adult in good health. Each CDR3 is given with its conserved first and last residue. A D gene is named only where the DNA matches it firmly. Some rows have no size entry. The others give once, few or many, or a class for an expanded clone.

>TRBV5-1|.|.|14|TRBJ2-5
TGCGCCAGCAGCTTAGGGAGAACCCAAGAGACCCAGTACTTC
CASSLGRTQETQYF
>TRBV6-4|.|.|16|TRBJ2-2
TGTGCCAGCAGTGACAGGGGGGCTAGCGACACCGGGGAGCTGTTTTTT
CASSDRGASDTGELFF
>TRBV30|.|.|13|TRBJ1-2
TGTGCCTGGAGTTCCAAAAGATCCGTTGGCTACACCTTC
CAWSSKRSVGYTF
>TRBV7-9|.|.|12|TRBJ2-7
TGTGCCAGCAGCCACGGGGACCACGAGCAGTACTTC
CASSHGDHEQYF
>TRBV28|TRBD2|.|16|TRBJ2-2
TGTGCCACCACTTTTAGCGGGAGAGCTAACACCGGGGAGCTGTTTTTT
CATTFSGRANTGELFF
>TRBV7-9|.|.|15|TRBJ1-2
TGTGCCAGCAGCAATTGGTTGCGAGGGCCTTATGGCTACACCTTC
CASSNWLRGPYGYTF
>TRBV19|.|.|11|TRBJ1-5
TGTGCCAGTAGTCGATATCAGCCCCAGCATTTT
CASSRYQPQHF
>TRBV15|TRBD2|.|15|TRBJ2-1
TGTGCCACCAGCAGAGCGGCTAGCGGGAGTAATGAGCAGTTCTTC
CATSRAASGSNEQFF
>TRBV7-8|.|few|17|TRBJ2-1
TGTGCCAGCAGCGCAGCCCTACAGGGTTACACCTACAATGAGCAGTTCTTC
CASSAALQGYTYNEQFF
>TRBV6-5|.|.|15|TRBJ2-1
TGTGCCAGCACTCAGGGGACTACCCTCGGAAATGAGCAGTTCTTC
CASTQGTTLGNEQFF
>TRBV20-1|.|.|11|TRBJ2-7
TGCAGTGCTAGCACCTCTTACGAGCAGTACTTC
CSASTSYEQYF
>TRBV7-2|TRBD1|.|16|TRBJ1-5
TGTGCCAGCAGCTACAACAGGGGGCTTAGGAGGCAGCCCCAGCATTTT
CASSYNRGLRRQPQHF
>TRBV27|.|once|17|TRBJ1-4
TGTGCCAGCAGCCAGACAGAAACGCGTCTGGGGTTGAAAAAACTGTTTTTT
CASSQTETRLGLKKLFF
>TRBV4-1|.|.|16|TRBJ2-6
TGCGCCAGCAGACGACAAATAGGCTCTGGGGCCAACGTCCTGACTTTC
CASRRQIGSGANVLTF
>TRBV19|.|.|13|TRBJ1-1
TGTGCCAGTATGGGACGGCAGTGGACTGAAGCTTTCTTT
CASMGRQWTEAFF
>TRBV9|.|.|16|TRBJ2-1
TGTGCCAGCAGCGTAAGAAGCGGCCCGGGCGGGGATGAGCAGTTCTTC
CASSVRSGPGGDEQFF
>TRBV6-4|TRBD2|.|15|TRBJ2-3
TGTGCCAGCAGTCTCTTAGCGGGAGGCACAGATACGCAGTATTTT
CASSLLAGGTDTQYF
>TRBV3-1/TRBV3-2|.|.|16|TRBJ2-1
TGTGCCAGCAGCCAAGATTTAGGCCCCCCCCCGGGCGGGCAGTTCTTC
CASSQDLGPPPGGQFF
>TRBV7-2|TRBD2|.|15|TRBJ2-3
TGTGCCAGCAGCCTACCTAGCGGGAGCTCAGATACGCAGTATTTT
CASSLPSGSSDTQYF
>TRBV30|.|.|12|TRBJ2-2
TGTGCCTGGAGGTATGACAGCGGGGAGCTGTTTTTT
CAWRYDSGELFF
>TRBV28|.|.|14|TRBJ1-2
TGTGCCAGCAGCCCGGGGCCTGCTAACTATGGCTACACCTTC
CASSPGPANYGYTF
>TRBV4-3|TRBD1|.|15|TRBJ1-1
TGCGCCAGCAGCCAAGGGGACAGGCTACACACTGAAGCTTTCTTT
CASSQGDRLHTEAFF